This is a list of T cell receptor beta chains from one sample in a study of T cells expressing NK-cell markers. No DNA is given; TCRdb re-called the 5' RACE reads and lists each CDR3 protein once. In total, the table holds some 440,000 distinct CDR3 sequences. The sequenced material came from blood T cells: a sorted CD56 or NKG2C T cell subset, CD4+ or CD8+ T cells, or bulk PBMC T cells (not recorded which). These TCRs come from a woman aged 50 to 60 in good health. Each CDR3 is given with its conserved first and last residue.

V gene	J gene	CDR3 protein
TRBV29-1	TRBJ1-2	CSVAGLPNYGYTF
TRBV18	TRBJ2-7	CASSFSSGIYEQYF
TRBV29-1	TRBJ2-5	CSVHTSRRETQYF
TRBV3-1	TRBJ2-7	CASSSFEGQGALEQYF
TRBV4-1	TRBJ2-3	CASSQLRGSSTDTQYF
TRBV24-1	TRBJ2-7	CATSDPGTGWHEQYF
TRBV5-1	TRBJ1-4	CASSLGRATNEKLFF
TRBV12-3/TRBV12-4	TRBJ2-5	CASRTDRTWETQYF
TRBV7-8	TRBJ1-2	CASSLAGQFRYTF
TRBV7-9	TRBJ1-5	CASSSGVLSNQPQHF
TRBV2	TRBJ1-5	CARGTEGNQPQHF
TRBV7-9	TRBJ2-1	CASSSLAPRNNEQFF
TRBV12-3/TRBV12-4	TRBJ2-5	CASTPGETQYF
TRBV12-3/TRBV12-4	TRBJ2-1	CASNYLPGLNVQFF
TRBV18	TRBJ2-5	CASSLPSGRRKETQYF
TRBV27	TRBJ2-7	CARGEKGGTYEQYF
TRBV20-1	TRBJ1-5	CSASRGSGNQPQHF
TRBV20-1	TRBJ2-1	CSATLGSIFSSYNEQFF